This entry lists 25 T cell receptor beta chains sequenced from one sample in a study of blood T cell repertoires in COVID-19. Data came from immunoSEQ multiplex PCR; TCRdb stores just in-frame clones and leaves some out. The sample carries about 230,000 clones, 83% recorded once. The source material was peripheral blood. The origin of the receptors is a man older than 75 with acute or convalescent COVID-19.

As for this clone: Distinct nucleotide sequences in the sample also encode this CDR3. The V call is TRBV5-1, the J call TRBJ2-5, with a possible D match to TRBD1 (6 bases). The germline V gene has CDR1 SGHRS and CDR2 YFSETQ. Trimming cost V 2 bases and J 2 bases, with 7 bases left between them. The CDR3 extends over 13 amino acids. CDR3: CASSLGGQETQYF. In nucleotides, the CDR3 is TGCGCCAGCAGCTTAGGGGGACAAGAGACCCAGTACTTC.

This chain uses TRBV5-4 with TRBJ2-7; 11 bases are shared with TRBD1. J lost 5 bases, V lost 0 bases, and 13 bases had no gene match. CDR3 length: 18 residues. CDR1 SGHNT and CDR2 YYREEE come from the germline V gene (reference sequence). The CDR3 region has the DNA TGTGCCAGCAGCTTGGCGTATAGGGGTGGACAGGGGGCTAACGAGCAGTACTTC. It yields the protein CASSLAYRGGQGANEQYF.

This sequence joins TRBV5-1 and TRBJ2-3, with TRBD2 matching over 11 bases. The ends lost 4 bases at V and 5 bases at J; junction bases unmatched: 3. The CDR3 runs 14 residues. Germline CDR1 is SGHRS and CDR2 is YFSETQ. The CDR3 DNA reads as TGCGCCAGCAGCGGGGGGACTAGCGGAGATACGCAGTATTTT. This sequence encodes CASSGGTSGDTQYF.

The rearrangement links TRBV2 to TRBJ2-5; D remains unclear. Germline V lookup: CDR1 SNHLY, CDR2 FYNNEI. The CDR3 contains 11 residues. The germline V and J ends were trimmed by 8 bases and 4 bases, with 8 bases remaining between them. CDR3 DNA sequence: TGTGCCAGCTCGGGTATAGAGACCCAGTACTTC. It encodes CASSGIETQYF.

Details on this clone: Other DNA sequences in this sample translate to the same CDR3. This rearrangement joins TRBV3-1 (or the pseudogene TRBV3-2) to TRBJ2-2; D gene uncertain. The CDR3 contains 12 residues. V was pared by 3 bases and J by 4 bases, with 3 bases between. Germline V gene data show CDR1 as LGHDT and CDR2 as YNNKEL (reference sequence). This CDR3 is CASSQSTGELFF. As DNA, the CDR3 is TGTGCCAGCAGCCAGAGCACCGGGGAGCTGTTTTTT.

The chain couples TRBV19 to TRBJ2-3; 9 nucleotides match TRBD1. Germline V lookup: CDR1 LNHDA, CDR2 SQIVND (reference sequence). The V gene end was trimmed by 1 base and the J gene end by 3 bases; junction bases not matched to a gene: 2. The CDR3 extends over 15 amino acids. The CDR3 is CASSIGTGATDTQYF. The CDR3 nucleotides read TGTGCCAGTAGTATAGGGACAGGGGCAACAGATACGCAGTATTTT.

The chain has TRBV3-1 (or the pseudogene TRBV3-2) and TRBJ1-5; tentative D call: TRBD1 (5 bases). The germline CDR1 and CDR2 sequences are LGHDT and YNNKEL (reference sequence). Trimming stripped 4 bases from V and 4 bases from J, with 14 bases between. The CDR3 totals 15 residues. The CDR3 coding sequence is TGTGCCAGCAGCCCCTCCCAGGGTCGGAATCAGCCCCAGCATTTT. Amino acid sequence: CASSPSQGRNQPQHF.

The chain has TRBV29-1 and TRBJ2-4; D gene uncertain. Germline V lookup: CDR1 SQVTM, CDR2 ANQGSEA. The CDR3 consists of 13 residues. Deletions cut 5 bases from V and 0 bases from J, with 8 bases between. The chain's CDR3 is CSVSVIAKNIQYF. Written as DNA, the CDR3 is TGCAGCGTTTCAGTGATAGCCAAAAACATTCAGTACTTC.

This clone was counted once. The chain is built from TRBV6-5 and TRBJ1-2, with D perhaps TRBD1 (5 bases). The CDR3 is made up of 15 amino acids. From germline, CDR1 is MNHEY and CDR2 SVGAGI. V lost 8 bases and J 3 bases, leaving 19 bases between the germline ends. CDR3 residues: CASAKTRSQDYGYTF. The CDR3 DNA reads TGTGCCAGCGCTAAGACTCGCTCACAGGACTATGGCTACACCTTC.

The gene calls are TRBV27 and TRBJ2-7; TRBD2 matches 10 bases. Germline CDR1 is MNHEY and CDR2 is SMNVEV (reference sequence). Germline trimming cut 6 bases from V and 0 bases from J; bases unmatched to any gene: 2. CDR3 length: 14 residues. The CDR3 spells CASRLAGSSYEQYF. The CDR3 nucleotides are TGTGCCAGCAGACTAGCGGGAAGCTCCTACGAGCAGTACTTC.

There are a few counts of this clone. The rearrangement uses TRBV28 and TRBJ1-1; 8 positions agree with TRBD1. The CDR3 loop spans 14 amino acids. With V trimmed by 3 bases and J by 4 bases, 4 bases remained unmatched. Germline V CDR1 and CDR2: MDHEN, SYDVKM. The CDR3 sequence: CASSLPGGRTEAFF. The CDR3 bases are TGTGCCAGCAGTTTGCCAGGGGGCCGCACTGAAGCTTTCTTT.

The rearrangement links TRBV5-1 to TRBJ2-2, with 11 positions matching TRBD2. The CDR3 contains 17 residues. Trimming removed 7 bases from V and 1 base from J; junction bases left unmatched: 9. CDR1 is SGHRS and CDR2 is YFSETQ in the germline V gene. The CDR3 region has the DNA TGCGCCAGCCGTCTAGCGGGAGGCCCTTTGAACACCGGGGAGCTGTTTTTT. Residues: CASRLAGGPLNTGELFF.

The J gene is TRBJ2-7, the V gene TRBV4-1; 8 bases align to TRBD1. This CDR3 has 16 amino acids. V was clipped by 0 bases and J by 5 bases; unmatched bases: 9. Per germline, CDR1 MGHRA and CDR2 YSYEKL. The CDR3 nucleotides read TGCGCCAGCAGCCAAGATGAGCAGGGGGCAGGAAACGAGCAGTACTTC. Amino acids: CASSQDEQGAGNEQYF.

The V call is TRBV27, the J call TRBJ2-4, with D possibly TRBD1 on 5 matching bases. The germline CDR1 and CDR2 sequences are MNHEY and SMNVEV (reference sequence). The CDR3 covers 14 residues. V was pared by 5 bases and J by 6 bases, with 14 bases between. DNA of the CDR3: TGTGCCAGCAGTGGGTGGGTAGACAGAAACATTCAGTACTTC. It codes for CASSGWVDRNIQYF.

The V call is TRBV24-1, the J call TRBJ2-3; the match to TRBD1 covers 8 bases. The ends lost 7 bases at V and 2 bases at J; junction bases unmatched: 4. Per the germline V gene, CDR1 is KGHDR and CDR2 is SFDVKD. The CDR3 spans 14 residues. CDR3 sequence reads: CATSPGQVTDTQYF. DNA of the CDR3: TGTGCCACCAGCCCGGGACAGGTCACAGATACGCAGTATTTT.

V gene TRBV11-3 combines with J gene TRBJ2-1, with TRBD2 matching over 7 bases. The length of the CDR3 is 16 residues. V was clipped by 4 bases and J by 4 bases; unmatched bases: 10. The germline V gene encodes CDR1 SGHNT and CDR2 YENEEA. CDR3 nucleotides: TGTGCCAGCAGCTCGGGTATGGGGGGGAGTTACAATGAGCAGTTCTTC. Translation: CASSSGMGGSYNEQFF.

The chain combines TRBV27 with TRBJ2-7; 10 nucleotides align to TRBD1. CDR3 length equals 15 residues. V shed 6 bases, J shed 3 bases, and the junction held 8 bases outside the gene matches. The germline V gene encodes CDR1 MNHEY and CDR2 SMNVEV (reference sequence). CDR3 amino acids: CASRSDRGRGYEQYF. CDR3 bases: TGTGCCAGCAGATCTGACAGGGGGCGCGGCTACGAGCAGTACTTC.

The rearrangement joins TRBV7-2 to TRBJ2-2, with 9 bases that match TRBD2. CDR1 and CDR2 from the germline V gene are SGHTA and FQGNSA. The V gene end was trimmed by 1 base and the J gene end by 5 bases; junction bases not matched to a gene: 2. CDR3 length equals 15 residues. CDR3 nucleotide sequence: TGTGCCAGCAGCTTAGGTAGCGGGAGAACCGGGGAGCTGTTTTTT. Amino acids: CASSLGSGRTGELFF.

CDR3 DNA sequence: TGTGCCAGCAGCCCATCCCCTCTAGCGGGGGCCTCCTACAATGAGCAGTTCTTC. Translation: CASSPSPLAGASYNEQFF. This sequence joins TRBV9 and TRBJ2-1, with TRBD2 matching 10 bases. The ends lost 4 bases at V and 0 bases at J; junction bases unmatched: 10. Germline CDR1 SGDLS, CDR2 YYNGEE. CDR3 length: 18 residues.

The rearrangement joins TRBV9 to TRBJ2-1; D uncertain. V shed 4 bases and J shed 9 bases, with 14 bases lying between them. Germline V CDR1 and CDR2: SGDLS, YYNGEE. This CDR3 is 13 amino acids long. The CDR3 spells CASSPAPAGEQFF. Here the CDR3 DNA reads TGTGCCAGCAGCCCAGCCCCGGCAGGTGAGCAGTTCTTC.

The chain couples TRBV9 to TRBJ2-1; D might be TRBD2 (5 bases). Between the trimmed V and J ends, which lost 1 base and 2 bases, there was a span of 13 bases. The germline CDR1 and CDR2 sequences are SGDLS and YYNGEE. The CDR3 contains 16 residues. CDR3 bases: TGTGCCAGCAGCGTAAGTTTGCTAGCTCCCTACAATGAGCAGTTCTTC. As protein: CASSVSLLAPYNEQFF.

This clone was seen a handful of times. V gene TRBV10-3 combines with J gene TRBJ1-2, with D uncertain. Germline CDR1 is ENHRY and CDR2 is SYGVKD. The CDR3 covers 11 residues. Trimming took off 10 bases at V and 6 bases at J, with 12 bases between the two ends. CDR3 residues: CATSGGDGYTF. DNA for the CDR3: TGTGCCACGAGCGGAGGCGATGGCTACACCTTC.

The chain uses TRBV19 and TRBJ1-4; D is ambiguous. The CDR3 runs 13 residues. Germline CDR1 LNHDA, CDR2 SQIVND (reference sequence). The ends were cut back, 6 bases at V and 7 bases at J, with 12 bases in the middle. CDR3 residues: CASSDTVTEKLFF. The CDR3 DNA reads as TGTGCCAGTAGCGACACAGTGACTGAAAAACTGTTTTTT. Supplemented by reference TRBV19 and TRBJ1-4, the full variable domain reads DGGITQSPKYLFRKEGQNVTLSCEQNLNHDAMYWYRQDPGQGLRLIYYSQIVNDFQKGDIAEGYSVSREKKESFPLTVTSAQKNPTAFYLCASSDTVTEKLFFGSGTQLSVL.

Here the CDR3 reads CASSKDEVHEQYF. DNA for the CDR3: TGTGCCAGCAGCAAAGACGAGGTCCACGAGCAGTACTTC. The genes are TRBV7-2 and TRBJ2-7, with unresolved D. CDR3 size: 13 residues. Germline V lookup: CDR1 SGHTA, CDR2 FQGNSA. Trimming removed 5 bases at V and 5 bases at J, with 13 bases between.

The genes are TRBV6-5 and TRBJ2-7, with D maybe TRBD1 (5 bases). Germline values: CDR1 MNHEY, CDR2 SVGAGI. V was trimmed by 6 bases and J by 4 bases, leaving 19 bases between them. The CDR3 covers 15 residues. CDR3 protein: CASRGSALGAYEQYF. For the CDR3, the DNA is TGTGCCAGCAGGGGTAGTGCTCTTGGGGCTTACGAGCAGTACTTC.